This TCR beta chain was sequenced in a study of blood T cell repertoires in COVID-19. The overall study: Whether acute or convalescent, the COVID-19 samples came from the United States, Italy and Spain.

The germline V gene has CDR1 MNHEY and CDR2 SMNVEV (reference sequence). There are 14 residues in the CDR3. Between the trimmed V and J ends, which lost 4 bases and 7 bases, there was a span of 11 bases. This clone was detected only once. How the authors handled the data: Counts of nucleated cells, estimated from reference gene primer amplification, were obtained. TCRdb's table, derived via immunoSEQ multiplex PCR, lists solely in-frame clones and lacks some. D and trimming come from the DNA, and the V and J calls and clone size come from that table. Of over 90,000 clones in the sample, roughly 90% are singletons; the top ten hold 1.5% to 2%.

Sequencing used peripheral blood. The V gene is TRBV27, the J gene TRBJ1-6; TRBD1 might be the D (6 bases). This TCR derives from a man at least 80 years old with acute or convalescent COVID-19. Here the CDR3 reads CASSSQGPNSPLHF. CDR3 sequence (DNA): TGTGCCAGCAGTTCACAGGGCCCCAATTCACCCCTCCACTTT.